This TCR beta chain emerged from a study of blood T cell repertoires in COVID-19. The CDR3 runs 15 residues. Losses at the gene ends were 5 bases for V and 4 bases for J; bases not matched to a gene: 9. Germline V gene sequence: CDR1 SGHTA, CDR2 FQGNSA. Here immunoSEQ multiplex PCR was the method, and the copy in TCRdb shows in-frame clones only, minus some. The sample records about 230,000 clones, 85% to 90% being singletons. The V and J genes are TRBV7-2 and TRBJ1-2; 8 positions agree with TRBD1. This clonotype originated in a man aged 50-59 years with COVID-19, enrolled during active disease. Material for sequencing was peripheral blood. The chain's CDR3 is CASSDPTGGIYGYTF. The CDR3 DNA is TGTGCCAGCAGCGATCCAACAGGGGGGATCTATGGCTACACCTTC.